This T cell receptor (beta chain) was sequenced in a study of cytomegalovirus exposure and HLA in healthy donors. General study findings and limits: Other equally common chains were less clonally expanded than HLA-associated TCR beta chains, a later analysis showed. A later analysis appeared to link common viral pathogens to several of the most significant clusters. Usually a TCR sequence was rare, but some public TCRs were found in many donors.

On this clone itself: Its antigen is as yet unknown.

The primer mix had 60 Vbeta and 13 Jbeta primers. In the authors' methods: Roughly 10 million shared chains were among approximately 87 million unique TCR beta chains counted in a later analysis. Data came from immunoSEQ multiplex PCR; TCRdb stores just in-frame clones and leaves some out. That table is the source of V, J and clone size, and D and trimming were worked out from the DNA. The sample yields some 180,000 clones, roughly 88% seen once. Trimming removed 7 bases at V and 6 bases at J, with 12 bases between. Germline-derived CDR1 and CDR2 are MDHEN and SYDVKM. The CDR3 contains 12 residues. The sequenced material came from PBMCs. The chain links TRBV28 to TRBJ1-1; TRBD1 might be the D (6 bases). The receptor comes from a girl under 10 years old in good health and CMV-seropositive. The CDR3 here is CASNQGSPEAFF. DNA for the CDR3: TGTGCCAGCAATCAGGGGTCCCCTGAAGCTTTCTTT.